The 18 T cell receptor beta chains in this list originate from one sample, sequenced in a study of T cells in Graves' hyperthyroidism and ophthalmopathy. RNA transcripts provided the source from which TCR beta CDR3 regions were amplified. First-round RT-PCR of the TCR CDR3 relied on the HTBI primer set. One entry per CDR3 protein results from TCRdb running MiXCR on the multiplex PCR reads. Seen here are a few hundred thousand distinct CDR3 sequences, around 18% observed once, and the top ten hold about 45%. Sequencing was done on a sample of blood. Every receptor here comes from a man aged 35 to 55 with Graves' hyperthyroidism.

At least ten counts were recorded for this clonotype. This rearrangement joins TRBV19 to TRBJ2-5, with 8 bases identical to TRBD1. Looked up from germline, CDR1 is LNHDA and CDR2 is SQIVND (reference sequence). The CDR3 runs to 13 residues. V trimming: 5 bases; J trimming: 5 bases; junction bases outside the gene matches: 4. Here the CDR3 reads CASSPTGAETQYF. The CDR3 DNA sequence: TGTGCCAGTAGTCCGACAGGGGCTGAGACCCAGTACTTC.

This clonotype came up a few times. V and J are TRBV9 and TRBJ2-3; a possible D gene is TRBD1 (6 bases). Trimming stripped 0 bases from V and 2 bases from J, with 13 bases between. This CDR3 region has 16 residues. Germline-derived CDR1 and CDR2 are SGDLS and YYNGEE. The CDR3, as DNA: TGTGCCAGCAGCGTAGCCTCCGGGACAAACACAGATACGCAGTATTTT. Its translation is CASSVASGTNTDTQYF.

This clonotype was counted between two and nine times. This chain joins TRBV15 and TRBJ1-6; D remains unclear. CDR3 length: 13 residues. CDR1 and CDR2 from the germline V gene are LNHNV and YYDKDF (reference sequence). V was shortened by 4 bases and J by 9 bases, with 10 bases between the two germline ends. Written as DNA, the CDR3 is TGTGCCACCAGCACCTTAGTGAGTTCACCCCTCCACTTT. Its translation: CATSTLVSSPLHF.

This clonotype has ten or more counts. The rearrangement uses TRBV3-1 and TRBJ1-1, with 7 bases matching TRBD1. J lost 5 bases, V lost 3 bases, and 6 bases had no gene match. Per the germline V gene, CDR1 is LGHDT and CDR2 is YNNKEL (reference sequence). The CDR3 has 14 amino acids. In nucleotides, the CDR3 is TGTGCCAGCAGCCAGACAGGGCGATGGACTGAAGCTTTCTTT. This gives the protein CASSQTGRWTEAFF.

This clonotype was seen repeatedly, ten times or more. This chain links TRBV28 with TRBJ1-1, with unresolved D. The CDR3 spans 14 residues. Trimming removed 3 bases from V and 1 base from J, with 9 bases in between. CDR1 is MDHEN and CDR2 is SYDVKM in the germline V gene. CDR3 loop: CASSFGQKNTEAFF. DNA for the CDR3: TGTGCCAGCAGTTTCGGGCAGAAGAACACTGAAGCTTTCTTT. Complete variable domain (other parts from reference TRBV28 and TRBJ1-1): DVKVTQSSRYLVKRTGEKVFLECVQDMDHENMFWYRQDPGLGLRLIYFSYDVKMKEKGDIPEGYSVSREKKERFSLILESASTNQTSMYLCASSFGQKNTEAFFGQGTRLTVV.

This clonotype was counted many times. This CDR3 is CASRWDNEQFF. The CDR3 DNA is TGTGCCAGCAGATGGGACAATGAGCAGTTCTTC. J is TRBJ2-1 and V is TRBV7-2; D not resolved. The V gene lost 6 bases and the J gene lost 5 bases, with 5 bases spanning the gap. CDR1 SGHTA and CDR2 FQGNSA come from the germline V gene. The CDR3 is 11 residues long.

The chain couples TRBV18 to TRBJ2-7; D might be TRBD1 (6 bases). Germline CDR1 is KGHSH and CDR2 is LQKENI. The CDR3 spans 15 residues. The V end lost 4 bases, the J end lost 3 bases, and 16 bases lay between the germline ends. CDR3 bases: TGTGCCAGCTCACGACCGGACAGAGGGGTCTACGAGCAGTACTTC. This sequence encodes CASSRPDRGVYEQYF.

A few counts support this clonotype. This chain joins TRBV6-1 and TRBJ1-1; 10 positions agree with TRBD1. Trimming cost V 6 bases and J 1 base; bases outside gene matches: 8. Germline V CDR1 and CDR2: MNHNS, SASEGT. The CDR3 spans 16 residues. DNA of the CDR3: TGTGCCAGCAGAAACGGGGGACAGGGGACGAACACTGAAGCTTTCTTT. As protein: CASRNGGQGTNTEAFF.

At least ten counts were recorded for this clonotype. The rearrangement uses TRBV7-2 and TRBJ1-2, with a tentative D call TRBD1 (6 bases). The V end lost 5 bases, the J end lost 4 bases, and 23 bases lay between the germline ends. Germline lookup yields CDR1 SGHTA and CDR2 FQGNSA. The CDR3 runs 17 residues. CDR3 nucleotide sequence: TGTGCCAGCAGCCCCCAGGGGCGGACAACGGGGTTCTATGGCTACACCTTC. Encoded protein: CASSPQGRTTGFYGYTF.

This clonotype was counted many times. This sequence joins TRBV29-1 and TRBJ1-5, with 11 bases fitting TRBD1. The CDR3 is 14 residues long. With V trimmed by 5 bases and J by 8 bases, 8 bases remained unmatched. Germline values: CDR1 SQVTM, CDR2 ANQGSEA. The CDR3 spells CSVTTGTGGKPQHF. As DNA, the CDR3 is TGCAGCGTTACAACCGGGACAGGGGGAAAGCCCCAGCATTTT.

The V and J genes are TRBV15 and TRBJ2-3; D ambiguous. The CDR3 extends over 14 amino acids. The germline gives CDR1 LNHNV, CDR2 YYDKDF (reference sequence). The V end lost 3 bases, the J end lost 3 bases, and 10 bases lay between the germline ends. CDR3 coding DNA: TGTGCCACCAGCAGGGGGATTGGAACAGATACGCAGTATTTT. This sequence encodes CATSRGIGTDTQYF.

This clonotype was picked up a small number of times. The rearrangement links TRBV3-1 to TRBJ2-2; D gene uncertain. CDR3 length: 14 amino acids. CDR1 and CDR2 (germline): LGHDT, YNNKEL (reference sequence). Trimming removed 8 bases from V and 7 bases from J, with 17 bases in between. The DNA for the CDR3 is TGTGCCAGCTCCAGCCCCTATACGGGCGGGGAGCTGTTTTTT. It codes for CASSSPYTGGELFF.

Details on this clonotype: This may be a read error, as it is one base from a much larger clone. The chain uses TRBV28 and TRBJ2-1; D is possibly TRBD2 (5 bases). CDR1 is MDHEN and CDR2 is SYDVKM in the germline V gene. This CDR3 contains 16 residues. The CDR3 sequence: CASSLSLGSSYNEQLF. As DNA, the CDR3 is TGTGCCAGCAGCCTCTCCTTAGGGAGCTCCTACAATGAGCAGCTCTTC.

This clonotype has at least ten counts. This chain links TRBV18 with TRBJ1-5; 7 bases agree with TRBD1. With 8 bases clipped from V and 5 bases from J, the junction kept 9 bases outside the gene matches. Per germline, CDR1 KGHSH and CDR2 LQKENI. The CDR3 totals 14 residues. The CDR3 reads CASTRQGLDQPQHF. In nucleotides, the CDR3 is TGTGCCAGCACCAGACAGGGACTAGATCAGCCCCAGCATTTT.

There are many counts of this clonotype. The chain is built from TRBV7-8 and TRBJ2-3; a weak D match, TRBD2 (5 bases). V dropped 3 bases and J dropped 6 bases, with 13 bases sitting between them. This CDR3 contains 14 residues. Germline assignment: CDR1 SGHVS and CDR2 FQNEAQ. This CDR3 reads CASSFRGGGDTQYF. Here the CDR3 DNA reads TGTGCCAGCAGCTTCCGCGGAGGTGGTGATACGCAGTATTTT.

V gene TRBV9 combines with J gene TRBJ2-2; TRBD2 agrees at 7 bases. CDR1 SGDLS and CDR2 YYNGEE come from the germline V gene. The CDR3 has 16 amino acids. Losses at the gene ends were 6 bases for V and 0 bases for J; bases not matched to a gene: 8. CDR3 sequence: CASTTRGEANTGELFF. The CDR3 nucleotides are TGTGCCAGCACCACTCGGGGGGAAGCGAACACCGGGGAGCTGTTTTTT.

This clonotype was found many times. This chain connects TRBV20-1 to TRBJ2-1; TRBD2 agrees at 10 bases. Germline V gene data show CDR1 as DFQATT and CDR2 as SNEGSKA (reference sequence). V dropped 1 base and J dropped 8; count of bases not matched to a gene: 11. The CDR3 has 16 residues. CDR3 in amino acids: CSARGAGGPSGDEQFF. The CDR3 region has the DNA TGCAGTGCTAGAGGAGCGGGGGGGCCCAGCGGCGATGAGCAGTTCTTC.

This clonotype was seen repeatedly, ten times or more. The chain's CDR3 is CAWSLGVLGTEAFF. CDR3 in DNA: TGTGCCTGGAGTCTTGGGGTTTTGGGCACTGAAGCTTTCTTT. V usage is TRBV30 and J usage is TRBJ1-1; no definite D call. The V end was cut by 2 bases, the J end by 4 bases, with 14 bases between. Looked up from germline, CDR1 is GTSNPN and CDR2 is SVGIG (reference sequence). The CDR3 loop spans 14 amino acids.